A selection of T cell receptor beta chains follows, all from one sample in a study of T cell responses to AZD1222 COVID-19 vaccine. Produced via immunoSEQ multiplex PCR; TCRdb's table is partial and in-frame only. The table records some 150,000 clones, 80% to 95% of them present only once. Sequenced here: peripheral blood, sampled 28 days after the second AZD1222 dose. The receptors were gathered from an adult who received the AZD1222 COVID-19 vaccine. Each CDR3 is given with its conserved first and last residue. A D gene is named only where the DNA matches it firmly. Some rows mark clone size as missing; the rest say once, few, many or name a class of expanded clone.

CDR3: CASSFSGSVGNIQYF; DNA: TGTGCCAGCAGCTTTAGCGGGAGTGTAGGAAACATTCAGTACTTC; J: TRBJ2-4; size: .; V: TRBV7-8; D: TRBD2
CDR3: CASSQLVGNTGELFF; DNA: TGTGCCAGCAGCCAACTGGTGGGGAACACCGGGGAGCTGTTTTTT; J: TRBJ2-2; size: .; V: TRBV3-1/TRBV3-2; D: .
CDR3: CSASHKEPQYHGYTF; DNA: TGCAGTGCTAGTCACAAAGAGCCCCAATACCATGGCTACACCTTC; J: TRBJ1-2; size: .; V: TRBV20-1; D: .
CDR3: CASTSLRGPLHF; DNA: TGTGCCAGCACCTCATTACGGGGACCCCTCCACTTT; J: TRBJ1-6; size: few; V: TRBV28; D: .
CDR3: CASSFGGGPGDEQFF; DNA: TGCGCCAGCAGCTTTGGCGGGGGGCCTGGGGATGAGCAGTTCTTC; J: TRBJ2-1; size: .; V: TRBV5-1; D: TRBD2
CDR3: CASTLGRERGYYGYTF; DNA: TGTGCCAGCACCCTGGGCCGGGAAAGGGGGTACTATGGCTACACCTTC; J: TRBJ1-2; size: once; V: TRBV5-8; D: .
CDR3: CATSETGTGGTGELFF; DNA: TGTGCCACCAGTGAAACCGGGACAGGGGGCACCGGGGAGCTGTTTTTT; J: TRBJ2-2; size: .; V: TRBV24-1; D: TRBD1
CDR3: CASSPGQGSHEQYF; DNA: TGTGCCAGCAGTCCGGGACAGGGGAGCCACGAGCAGTACTTC; J: TRBJ2-7; size: .; V: TRBV6-5; D: TRBD1
CDR3: CASSLSRDTDTQYF; DNA: TGTGCCAGCAGCTTATCTCGGGACACAGATACGCAGTATTTT; J: TRBJ2-3; size: .; V: TRBV7-2; D: .
CDR3: CAISVDSSGSTDTQYF; DNA: TGTGCCATCAGTGTGGACAGTTCGGGAAGCACAGATACGCAGTATTTT; J: TRBJ2-3; size: .; V: TRBV10-3; D: .
CDR3: CASRTILGLAGGEQFF; DNA: TGTGCCAGTAGAACGATATTGGGACTAGCGGGAGGGGAGCAGTTCTTC; J: TRBJ2-1; size: .; V: TRBV19; D: TRBD2
CDR3: CASSIYRLGDRANEQYF; DNA: TGTGCCAGTAGTATATATCGTCTGGGGGACAGGGCTAACGAGCAGTACTTC; J: TRBJ2-7; size: .; V: TRBV19; D: TRBD1